Shown below are 10 T cell receptor beta chains from a single sample sequenced in a study of blood T cell repertoires in COVID-19. TCRdb keeps only in-frame clones here, not all; method: immunoSEQ multiplex PCR. There are a few hundred thousand clones in the sample; about 80% occur only once, and about 2.1% lies in the top ten. The sample was peripheral blood. The receptors come from a woman aged 55-69 years with acute or convalescent COVID-19.

This clone was detected once. The chain couples TRBV3-1 (or the pseudogene TRBV3-2) to TRBJ1-1; tentatively, D is TRBD1 (5 bases). The CDR3 has 14 residues. V was shortened by 4 bases and J by 5 bases, with 14 bases between the two germline ends. From germline, CDR1 is LGHDT and CDR2 YNNKEL (reference sequence). Written as DNA, the CDR3 is TGTGCCAGCAGCCCCCTTTTGGGGGGTACTGAAGCTTTCTTT. Its protein product is CASSPLLGGTEAFF.

The chain links TRBV11-1 to TRBJ2-1; the D gene is possibly TRBD1 (5 bases). This CDR3 spans 12 amino acids. V was clipped by 2 bases and J by 11 bases, with 10 bases between them. The germline V gene encodes CDR1 SGHAT and CDR2 FQDESV (reference sequence). CDR3 amino acids: CASSLPQGKQFF. In nucleotides, the CDR3 is TGTGCCAGCAGCTTACCTCAGGGTAAGCAGTTCTTC.

The chain recombines TRBV12-5 with TRBJ1-5, with 7 bases fitting TRBD1. Germline loops: CDR1 LGHNT, CDR2 FRNRAP. CDR3 length equals 14 residues. V trimming: 7 bases; J trimming: 2 bases; junction bases outside the gene matches: 5. This CDR3 is CASAPGQGNQPQHF. The CDR3 DNA follows: TGTGCTAGTGCCCCCGGACAGGGCAATCAGCCCCAGCATTTT.

The DNA for the CDR3 is TGTGCCAGCAGTGAATGGGGGGAGGGCCTCTACGAGCAGTACTTC. Translation gives CASSEWGEGLYEQYF. This sequence joins TRBV2 and TRBJ2-7, with 7 bases fitting TRBD2. Looked up from germline, CDR1 is SNHLY and CDR2 is FYNNEI. Trimming cost V 2 bases and J 3 bases; bases outside gene matches: 7. CDR3 length equals 15 residues. The full variable domain, with the rest looked up from reference TRBV2 and TRBJ2-7, is EPEVTQTPSHQVTQMGQEVILRCVPISNHLYFYWYRQILGQKVEFLVSFYNNEISEKSEIFDDQFSVERPDGSNFTLKIRSTKLEDSAMYFCASSEWGEGLYEQYFGPGTRLTVT.

This chain joins TRBV2 and TRBJ1-1; D gene unclear. Germline CDR1 reads SNHLY; CDR2 reads FYNNEI. The CDR3 totals 14 residues. V shed 4 bases and J shed 4 bases, with 13 bases lying between them. The CDR3 DNA is TGTGCCAGCAGTGGTGTAGGCCGAGGCACTGAAGCTTTCTTT. Translated, it gives CASSGVGRGTEAFF.

CDR3 coding DNA: TGCGCCAGCAGCTTGAGCAGGGCGGCTGGAAACACCATATATTTT. This encodes CASSLSRAAGNTIYF. The chain couples TRBV5-1 to TRBJ1-3; D perhaps matches TRBD1 (5 bases). The CDR3 is made up of 15 amino acids. Germline CDR1 SGHRS, CDR2 YFSETQ. Trimming removed 1 base from V and 2 bases from J, with 10 bases in between.

The chain couples TRBV5-8 to TRBJ1-4; 7 bases are shared with TRBD1. The CDR3 totals 14 residues. With V trimmed by 0 bases and J by 8 bases, 4 bases remained unmatched. CDR1 is SGHTS, CDR2 YDEGEE, per germline. The chain's CDR3 is CASSLEGAGEKLFF. The CDR3 nucleotides read TGTGCCAGCAGCTTGGAGGGGGCAGGGGAAAAACTGTTTTTT.

The V gene is TRBV7-2, the J gene TRBJ2-1; 7 bases are shared with TRBD2. Trimming took 6 bases from V and 3 from J; bases not matched to a gene: 8. The germline V gene has CDR1 SGHTA and CDR2 FQGNSA. The CDR3 spans 15 residues. This CDR3 is CASSSSGAFYNEQFF. CDR3 DNA: TGTGCCAGCAGTTCAAGCGGGGCCTTCTACAATGAGCAGTTCTTC.

The chain carries TRBV5-5 and TRBJ1-1, with D possibly matching TRBD1 (5 bases). V lost 1 base, J lost 5 bases, and 6 bases lay in between. This CDR3 comprises 12 residues. CDR1 is SGHKS and CDR2 is YYEKEE in the germline V gene (reference sequence). The CDR3 DNA reads as TGTGCCAGCAGCTTGAGGGGAACTGAAGCTTTCTTT. Residues: CASSLRGTEAFF.

The chain joins TRBV7-8 to TRBJ1-6; D gene ambiguous. Germline V gene data show CDR1 as SGHVS and CDR2 as FQNEAQ. Trimming stripped 4 bases from V and 7 bases from J, with 20 bases between. The CDR3 has 17 residues. CDR3 in DNA: TGTGCCAGCAGCTCCCTCCTCGGGCGGGCTTTCAATTCACCCCTCCACTTT. This translates into CASSSLLGRAFNSPLHF.